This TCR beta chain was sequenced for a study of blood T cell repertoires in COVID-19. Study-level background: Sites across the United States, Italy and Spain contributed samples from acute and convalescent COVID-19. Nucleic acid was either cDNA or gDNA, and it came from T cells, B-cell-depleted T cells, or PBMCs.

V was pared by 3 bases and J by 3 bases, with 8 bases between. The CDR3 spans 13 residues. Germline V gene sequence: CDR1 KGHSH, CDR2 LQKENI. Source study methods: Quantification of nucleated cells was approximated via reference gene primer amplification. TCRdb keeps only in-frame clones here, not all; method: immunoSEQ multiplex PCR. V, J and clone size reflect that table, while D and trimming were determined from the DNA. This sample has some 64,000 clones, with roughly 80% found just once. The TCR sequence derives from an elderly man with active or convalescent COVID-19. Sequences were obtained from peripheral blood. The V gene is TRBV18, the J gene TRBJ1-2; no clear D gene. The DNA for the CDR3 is TGTGCCAGCTCACCGGCGGAAGACTATGGCTACACCTTC. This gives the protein CASSPAEDYGYTF.